Sequencing of this TCR beta chain was carried out in a study of cytomegalovirus exposure and HLA in healthy donors. Study overall: A prior analysis found roughly 100 million unique TCR beta sequences from around 200 million T cells.

Turning to this clone: Its antigen is not known.

Study-level points and caveats: TCR beta V- and J-gene trimming, according to a later analysis, was linked to a missense DCLRE1C variant.

The study ran its PCR with 60 Vbeta and 13 Jbeta primers. Generated by immunoSEQ multiplex PCR, the TCRdb table keeps only in-frame clones and is missing some. With around 50,000 clones in the sample, the ten largest clones hold about 11%. This CDR3 region has 14 residues. Germline V gene sequence: CDR1 LNHDA, CDR2 SQIVND (reference sequence). Trimming removed 5 bases from V and 6 bases from J, with 11 bases in between. Sequencing input: PBMCs. V and J are TRBV19 and TRBJ1-6; D not certain. This TCR derives from a woman in her forties or fifties in good health and CMV-seropositive. The CDR3 region is CASSLSGSNSPLHF. CDR3 sequence (DNA): TGTGCCAGTAGTCTCTCAGGCTCTAATTCACCCCTCCACTTT.